This T cell receptor (beta chain) was documented in a study of T cell changes during pregnancy in multiple sclerosis. Trimming stripped 5 bases from V and 3 bases from J, with 9 bases between. The CDR3 covers 13 residues. Per germline, CDR1 SGHNT and CDR2 YYREEE (reference sequence). Method: immunoSEQ multiplex PCR; TCRdb's copy keeps in-frame clones and lacks some. The table shows about 93,000 clones, with 80% to 95% occurring only once. The chain couples TRBV5-4 to TRBJ2-1; the D gene is possibly TRBD1 (6 bases). Sequences were derived from peripheral blood, sampled after pregnancy. The clonotype comes from a female donor with multiple sclerosis, enrolled in a pregnancy study. The CDR3 spells CASRPDSYNEQFF. CDR3 bases: TGTGCCAGCAGACCGGACAGCTACAATGAGCAGTTCTTC.